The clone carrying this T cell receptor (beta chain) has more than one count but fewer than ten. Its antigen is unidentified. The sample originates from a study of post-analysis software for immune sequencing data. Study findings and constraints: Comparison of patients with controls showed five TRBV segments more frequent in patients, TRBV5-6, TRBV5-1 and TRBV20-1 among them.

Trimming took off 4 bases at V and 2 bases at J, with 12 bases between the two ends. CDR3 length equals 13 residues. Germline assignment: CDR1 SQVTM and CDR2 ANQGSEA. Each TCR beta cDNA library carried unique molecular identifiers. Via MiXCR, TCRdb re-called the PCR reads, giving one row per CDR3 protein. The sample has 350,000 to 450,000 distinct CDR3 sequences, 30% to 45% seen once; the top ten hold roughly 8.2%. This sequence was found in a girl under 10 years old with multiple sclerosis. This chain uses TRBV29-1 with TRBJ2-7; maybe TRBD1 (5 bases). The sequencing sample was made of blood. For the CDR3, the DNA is TGCAGCGTTGGCTCAGGGATGACCTACGAGCAGTACTTC. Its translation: CSVGSGMTYEQYF.